This is a list of T cell receptor beta chains from one sample in a study of T-cell reconstitution after alpha-beta-depleted transplantation in children. TCRdb re-called the PCR reads through MiXCR, storing one row per CDR3 protein. The table has around 580,000 distinct CDR3 sequences, 23% seen once. The material was PBMCs, mostly from graft donor cells, obtained 360 days after TCRalphabeta/CD19-depleted stem cell transplant. These receptors all stem from a boy younger than two who had a stem cell transplant for acute myeloid leukemia, so the T cells may come from the graft donor. Both conserved end residues are part of each CDR3. The D gene is left open where the match is weak. Clone sizes are given selectively: once, few, many, or a class where the clone is expanded.

>TRBV20-1|TRBJ1-4|NA|few
TGCAGTGCGAGCACCGCAACTAATGAAAAACTGTTTTTT
CSASTATNEKLFF
>TRBV6-5|TRBJ2-2|NA|NA
TGTGCCAGTACAGGGCTTGGGATCGGGGAGCTGTTTTTT
CASTGLGIGELFF
>TRBV4-3|TRBJ1-3|NA|NA
TGCGCCAGCAGCCAAGGACGGAACTCTGGAAACACCATATATTTT
CASSQGRNSGNTIYF
>TRBV5-1|TRBJ1-1|TRBD1|few
TGCGCCAGCAGCTGGAAAGGGGACAGGGTCACTGAAGCTTTCTTT
CASSWKGDRVTEAFF
>TRBV20-1|TRBJ2-5|TRBD2|many
TGCAGTGCGGTGGCTAGCGGGCAAGAGACCCAGTACTTC
CSAVASGQETQYF
>TRBV4-1|TRBJ2-7|TRBD1|NA
TGCGCCAGCAGCCAGCGACAGGGGGCGAAAACCTACGAGCAGTACTTC
CASSQRQGAKTYEQYF
>TRBV5-1|TRBJ1-1|NA|many
TGCGCCAGCAGCTTGGGGGACCGTGAAGCTTTCTTT
CASSLGDREAFF
>TRBV10-2|TRBJ2-3|NA|few
TGCGCCAGCAGTGAGTCGGAGGGGGCCACGCAGTATTTT
CASSESEGATQYF
>TRBV12-3/TRBV12-4|TRBJ2-1|NA|many
TGTGCCAGCAGTTTATCGGGACACAAGTTCTTC
CASSLSGHKFF
>TRBV6-1|TRBJ2-7|TRBD1|NA
TGTGCCAGCAGTGAAAACAGGGGCGAGCAGTACTTC
CASSENRGEQYF
>TRBV28|TRBJ1-1|TRBD1|once
TGTGCCAGCAGGTCGGACAGGGATAACTTTTGGGCTTTCTTT
CASRSDRDNFWAFF
>TRBV27|TRBJ2-6|TRBD1|few
TGTGCCAGCAGTTTGCGGACAGGCGTCTCTGGGGCCAACGTCCTGACTTTC
CASSLRTGVSGANVLTF
>TRBV5-5|TRBJ2-7|NA|NA
TGTGCCAGCAGTTCGGCTTCCTACGAGCAGTACTTC
CASSSASYEQYF
>TRBV29-1|TRBJ1-5|TRBD1|few
TGCAGCGTTGTTGACAGGGCTAGCAATCAGCCCCAGCATTTT
CSVVDRASNQPQHF
>TRBV6-1|TRBJ2-7|TRBD1|NA
TGTGCCACTAGGCCCCGACAGGGAAGCGAGCAGTACTTC
CATRPRQGSEQYF
>TRBV10-3|TRBJ1-3|NA|NA
TGTGCCATCAGTTCCGGGAACACCATATATTTT
CAISSGNTIYF
>TRBV18|TRBJ2-3|TRBD1|many
TGTGCCAGCTCACCCCTGGGACAGGGACGCACAGATACGCAGTATTTT
CASSPLGQGRTDTQYF
>TRBV5-8|TRBJ2-1|NA|NA
TGTGCCAGCAGCAACAGACACGGGGAGCAGTTCTTC
CASSNRHGEQFF
>TRBV12-3/TRBV12-4|TRBJ2-3|NA|few
TGTGCCAGCAGTACCATTACTCGAGATACGCAGTATTTT
CASSTITRDTQYF
>TRBV4-3|TRBJ2-7|NA|few
TGCGCCAGCAGCCAAGGCTACAGAATCTCCTACGAGCAGTACTTC
CASSQGYRISYEQYF
>TRBV10-3|TRBJ2-5|NA|many
TGTGCCATCAGCCCCGGAGAGACCCAGTACTTC
CAISPGETQYF
>TRBV27|TRBJ2-7|NA|NA
TGTGCCAGCGCCCGACTAGGATTAATCGACGAGCAGTACTTC
CASARLGLIDEQYF
>TRBV7-2|TRBJ1-1|TRBD1|NA
TGTGCCAGCTCCAGGACAGGGGGCTTTATCACTGAAGCTTTCTTT
CASSRTGGFITEAFF
>TRBV12-3/TRBV12-4|TRBJ2-2|NA|few
TGTGCCAGCACAGTTTCTCGGGAGCTGTTTTTT
CASTVSRELFF
>TRBV11-2|TRBJ2-7|NA|NA
TGTGCCAGCAGCTTAGATCTTCGGCAGGGAGTAATCTCCTACGAGCAGTACTTC
CASSLDLRQGVISYEQYF
>TRBV27|TRBJ1-1|NA|NA
TGTGCCAGCAGTCCCCTCTCTATCAACACTGAAGCTTTCTTT
CASSPLSINTEAFF
>TRBV10-3|TRBJ2-1|NA|few
TGTGCCATCAGTGCCACGGGGGACTTCCAGTTCTTC
CAISATGDFQFF
>TRBV20-1|TRBJ2-1|NA|few
TGCAGTGCTAGCGGCAGATACTACAATGAGCAGTTCTTC
CSASGRYYNEQFF
>TRBV12-3/TRBV12-4|TRBJ1-2|NA|NA
TGTGCCAGCAGTCAACAGAACTATGGCTACACCTTC
CASSQQNYGYTF
>TRBV27|TRBJ2-1|TRBD2|few
TGTGCCAGCAGTCTCTCGGGGGGGGGCTATGAGCAGTTCTTC
CASSLSGGGYEQFF
>TRBV20-1|TRBJ1-6|NA|NA
TGCAGTGCTAGAGACCCGGACGGAAATTCACCCCTCCACTTT
CSARDPDGNSPLHF
>TRBV12-3/TRBV12-4|TRBJ1-6|NA|few
TGTGCCAGCAGCCGGGGGGGACGAAAGGGACCCCGGGACTTT
CASSRGGRKGPRDF
>TRBV20-1|TRBJ1-6|NA|few
TGCAGTGCTTTTCCGGGACATCCGGCTGGTTCACCCCTCCACTTT
CSAFPGHPAGSPLHF
>TRBV20-1|TRBJ2-1|NA|many
TGCAGTCTGAGGGGCCGAACCTACAATGAGCAGTTCTTC
CSLRGRTYNEQFF
>TRBV18|TRBJ1-2|TRBD1|many
TGTGCCAGCCATTCGGGACAGGAGGAGCCTTACACCTTC
CASHSGQEEPYTF
>TRBV3-1|TRBJ2-5|TRBD2|many
TGTGCCAGCAGCCAAGGACTAGCGGGGGGTCAAGAGACCCAGTACTTC
CASSQGLAGGQETQYF
>TRBV20-1|TRBJ1-1|NA|many
TGCAGTGCTAGCGCCCCGGGGGGGACTGAAGCTTTCTTT
CSASAPGGTEAFF
>TRBV20-1|TRBJ1-1|TRBD1|NA
TGCAGTGCCCCACGCGGACAGGGGGCTAATACTGAAGCTTTCTTT
CSAPRGQGANTEAFF
>TRBV4-3|TRBJ2-1|NA|NA
TGCGCCAGCAGCCAAGAGGCCTACTACAATGAGCAGTTCTTC
CASSQEAYYNEQFF
>TRBV12-3/TRBV12-4|TRBJ1-5|TRBD1|few
TGTGCCAGCAGCAAGACAGGGTTCAATCAGCCCCAGCATTTT
CASSKTGFNQPQHF
>TRBV7-2|TRBJ2-7|NA|many
TGTGCCAGCAGCAGACTATCCTGGGGTCCCTACGAGCAGTACTTC
CASSRLSWGPYEQYF
>TRBV20-1|TRBJ1-4|NA|many
TGCAGTGCCCGGACAGCTACTAATGAAAAACTGTTTTTT
CSARTATNEKLFF
>TRBV19|TRBJ2-2|NA|many
TGTGCCAGTAGTATTGGGGGGAACACCGGGGAGCTGTTTTTT
CASSIGGNTGELFF
>TRBV29-1|TRBJ2-2|NA|NA
TGCAGCGCCACGCGGTTGGAGAACACCGGGGAGCTGTTTTTT
CSATRLENTGELFF
>TRBV24-1|TRBJ2-3|NA|NA
TGTGCCACCAGTGATTTCGGACAGCGAGATACGCAGTATTTT
CATSDFGQRDTQYF
>TRBV28|TRBJ2-1|NA|NA
TGTGCCAGCAGACCCCCTGGACGGTACAATGAGCAGTTCTTC
CASRPPGRYNEQFF
>TRBV24-1|TRBJ2-1|NA|many
TGTGCCACCGAGCGAACAGGCCGCGGCCATGAGCAGTTCTTC
CATERTGRGHEQFF
>TRBV9|TRBJ2-7|NA|few
TGTGCCAGCAGCGTAGACCAGGGAGCCTCCTACGAGCAGTACTTC
CASSVDQGASYEQYF
>TRBV27|TRBJ2-1|NA|NA
TGTGCCAGCAGTTTATCGAGCTTTAGGTCCAACTCCTACAATGAGCAGTTCTTC
CASSLSSFRSNSYNEQFF
>TRBV12-3/TRBV12-4|TRBJ1-1|NA|NA
TGTGCCAGCAGTCCCAGTAGGGGGATTCAGAACACTGAAGCTTTCTTT
CASSPSRGIQNTEAFF
>TRBV7-9|TRBJ2-1|NA|many
TGTGCCAGCAGCCCCAAGCGGGCCGCCTACAATGAGCAGTTCTTC
CASSPKRAAYNEQFF
>TRBV14|TRBJ1-2|TRBD1|few
TGTGCCAGCAGCCAAGGAGACAGGGTGTATGGCTACACCTTC
CASSQGDRVYGYTF
>TRBV10-1|TRBJ2-1|NA|many
TGCGCCAGCAGTAAAGAGGATCTCCCCCTTGGTGAGCAGTTCTTC
CASSKEDLPLGEQFF
>TRBV7-6|TRBJ1-6|TRBD1|NA
TGTGCCAGCAGCTCAGCAAGAGGGGGCGCATGGGCCTATAATTCACCCCTCCACTTT
CASSSARGGAWAYNSPLHF
>TRBV28|TRBJ1-5|NA|NA
TGTGCCAGCATGTGGCAGAGGGGTCAGCCCCAGCATTTT
CASMWQRGQPQHF
>TRBV27|TRBJ2-1|TRBD1|many
TGTGCCAGCAGTTCGGCGACAGGGGAATACAATGAGCAGTTCTTC
CASSSATGEYNEQFF
>TRBV20-1|TRBJ2-3|TRBD2|many
TGCAGTGCTACTCAGCCTAGCGGGGGGGCTAGCACAGATACGCAGTATTTT
CSATQPSGGASTDTQYF